This T cell receptor (beta chain) was sequenced during a study of T cell responses to AZD1222 COVID-19 vaccine (dated by TCRdb to about 2021). Regarding the complete study: Because spike-specific TCR depth and breadth did not differ between the two schedules, AZD1222 recipients who got a second dose at roughly 4 weeks were pooled with those who got a second dose at roughly 12 weeks. TCR sequencing covered roughly 230 trial participants: 200 to 220 given two doses of AZD1222 and 26 given two doses of MenACWY control vaccine. Enrollment into the trials was organized by age into subgroups of 18-55, 56-69 and 70-plus years, and those subgroups contained about 150, 27 and 61 TCR-sequenced participants, respectively.

The time point label, as the study defines it: baseline before first vaccination. The vaccinee samples were drawn from two UK trials, COV001 and COV002, one of which was a single-blind randomized controlled phase 2/3 trial testing AZD1222 (ChAdOx1 nCoV-19) in healthy adults. Trial participant PBMC samples were collected at day 0 and day 28 after the second dose for TCRbeta chain sequencing. As encoded in the germline V gene, CDR1 is SGHAT while CDR2 is FQNNGV. V is cut by 0 bases and J by 7 bases, and the space between the germline ends is 19 bases. Taken from cysteine to phenylalanine, the CDR3 has 16 residues. The sequence is cut down to CDR3 DNA, 48 bases in frame from base 1. Findings and caveats that apply to the study as a whole: In the small 56-69-year group, the increase in depth fell short of significance, most likely because of low power. Participants were mostly white British, with more females than males. The authors suggested clonal diversity may have been underestimated. CD4 TCRs associated with the vaccine covered the entire spike protein, and the dominant responses were in regions 160-218 and 743-854. Nearly half of unique spike-specific TCRs reportedly recognized epitopes outside regions mutated in the B.1.351 and B.1.1.7 variants. A significant rise in spike-specific TCR breadth and depth was observed after two AZD1222 doses relative to day 0 and relative to MenACWY recipients. Conclusions about previously exposed vaccinees are limited because only 5 or 6 AZD1222 recipients were SARS-CoV-2 seropositive at baseline. No day 14 peak-response samples were available, so repertoires were characterized only after the peak T cell response.

Turning to this clone: The antigen it binds to is not known. There are no base qualities to consult, and no much larger clone falls within one base.

The CDR3 regions of human TCRbeta chains were analyzed by immunosequencing. Per the source publication's procedure: Repertoire TCRs were checked for matches against a reference library of SARS-CoV-2-specific TCRs that had been generated using the MIRA antigen-specificity platform. Breadth was defined as the fraction of unique TCRs that were SARS-CoV-2-associated. Depth was defined as the fraction of total T cells that were SARS-CoV-2-associated. Using the MIRA data, each spike-specific TCR was assigned both to the spike region to which the TCR was reactive and to a CD4 or CD8 class. Log10-transformed breadth and depth values were compared by one-way ANOVA with Sidak's multiple comparisons tests. TCRdb re-hosts the immuneACCESS table, in-frame sequences only. Its copies lack some clones; in the studies checked, an unresolved V gene accounts for under half of them, and the cause for the rest is not known. The V and J calls and clone size are taken from that table; D and trimming were inferred from the DNA. This sample gives about 180,000 clones in total; 90% of them show up just once. Clones ranked in the top ten supply over 1.2% of the sample.

The chain employs TRBV11-2 and TRBJ2-7; 5 matching bases give a weak D call of TRBD1. This clonotype was obtained from an adult in good health. Sequenced here: peripheral blood, sampled on day 0 of AZD1222 vaccination. The CDR3 protein is CASSLDYWGRSPEQYF. The nucleotide sequence reads as follows: TGTGCCAGCAGCTTAGACTATTGGGGCCGGTCCCCAGAGCAGTACTTC.